This T cell receptor beta chain was found in a study of OX40 agonist ivuxolimab in advanced cancers. Profiling relied on immunoSEQ multiplex PCR, and the TCRdb table lists in-frame clones only, not all of them. The data hold fewer than 65,000 clones, with more than 80% observed a single time. This clone was seen a single time. CDR3 length equals 12 residues. The germline CDR1 and CDR2 sequences are ENHRY and SYGVKD. Trimming took 4 bases from V and 7 from J, leaving 8 bases between them. The sequencing used CD4+ or CD8+ T cells sorted from blood, collected in a trial of the OX40 agonist ivuxolimab. The source of this sequence is an adult with an advanced solid tumor such as melanoma, head and neck, liver or kidney cancer. The genes are TRBV10-3 and TRBJ1-5, with no clear D. CDR3 in DNA: TGTGCCATCAGTGGGGCGGCGCAGCCCCAGCATTTT. The encoded protein is CAISGAAQPQHF.